This T cell receptor beta chain originates from a study of cytomegalovirus exposure and HLA in healthy donors. Sequencing was performed with immunoSEQ multiplex PCR; in TCRdb, only in-frame clones are kept and a portion is missing. The data show 120,000 to 150,000 clones, about 89% seen once. The donors were members of the roughly 120-subject validation cohort (separate from the roughly 670-subject first cohort). About this clone: As yet, its antigen is unknown.

Germline V gene data show CDR1 as SEHNR and CDR2 as FQNEAQ (reference sequence). The CDR3 covers 17 residues. The V and J ends lost 4 bases and 3 bases, in that order; junction bases with no gene match: 12. Notes on the study in general: Cytomegalovirus association was listed for approximately 160 TCR beta chains. Most TCR sequences showed up rarely, but some public TCRs showed up in many donors.

V and J are TRBV7-9 and TRBJ2-1; 7 bases map to TRBD2. The sequenced material came from PBMCs. This sequence originates from a young woman in good health and CMV-seropositive. This CDR3 is CASSSKWEGFLYNEQFF. DNA of the CDR3: TGTGCCAGCAGCTCCAAGTGGGAGGGCTTCCTCTACAATGAGCAGTTCTTC.